This TCR beta chain was sequenced in a study of monozygotic twins with inflammatory bowel disease (dated by TCRdb to about 2019). For context, the study as a whole: The complete study included roughly 30 monozygotic twin pairs: 19 IBD-discordant Danish pairs and nine German pairs, of which four were IBD-concordant and five were IBD-discordant. Disease-associated traits were sought mainly through comparisons between IBD patients and their genetically identical healthy co-twins within discordant pairs. Each individual had, on average, about 151 000 unique TCRalpha sequences and 181 000 unique TCRbeta sequences available for analysis.

The CDR3 goes from the cysteine to the phenylalanine over 17 residues. No DNA was logged. The full study reports these points: No single strong signal or clonotype linked to IBD turned up in the results, so the idea that one exists was not supported. Concordant and discordant twins showed no difference in repertoire similarity, possibly because of limited statistical power. Fewer clonotypes were shared with other individuals by IBD patients than by healthy twins, most markedly in patients showing signs of disease activity. Measured by the inverse Simpson index, TCRbeta repertoire diversity was lower in IBD patients than in their healthy co-twins. Background noise and inter-individual variability may have been introduced into the repertoires by the differing immunosuppressive treatments among patients. The analysis was unable to tell different T cell subtypes apart.

From each donor, an approximately 2.5 ml peripheral blood sample was drawn into PAXgene tubes and stored at -80 degrees C. Without T cell sorting, total RNA was isolated from whole blood using the PAXgene blood miRNA kit on an automated QIAcube. Peripheral blood from monozygotic twin pairs concordant or discordant for inflammatory bowel disease was subjected to deep TCRalpha and TCRbeta repertoire profiling with unique molecular barcoding. Smoking habits were recorded for all twin pairs, with individuals classified as current, former or never smokers. Remarks on this clonotype: The antigen it binds to is not known.

The protocol used for the library was 5' RACE. Preparation of each TCR library used about 4,000 ng of total RNA. For each sample, cDNA synthesis with SMARTScribe reverse transcriptase was split into eight separate reactions. During cDNA synthesis, unique molecular identifiers containing a 6-nucleotide sample barcode were introduced by template switching. TCRalpha and TCRbeta cDNA was amplified by two nested PCRs of roughly 15 and 9 cycles, with bead purification after each PCR. Before amplification, cDNA was treated with uracil DNA-glycosylase and purified using the QIAquick PCR purification kit. The second PCR added Illumina TruSeq-compatible adapters along with sample-specific barcodes. Library quality and concentration were checked on TapeStation and Qubit, and libraries were pooled at roughly 5.1 ng each. Sequencing of pooled libraries was carried out on an Illumina HiSeq2500 single-index Rapid Run using 2 x 100 bp reads and custom sequencing primers. As for the authors' bioinformatics: MiGEC version 1.2.6 was used for UMI-based consensus assembly to correct PCR and sequencing errors. MiXCR version 2.1.1 handled V(D)J alignment, clonotype assembly and CDR3 extraction. To normalise gene usage, clonotype sharing and MAIT/NKT TCR abundance, the top 1000, 10 000 and 20 000 clonotypes in each sample were analysed. Diversity was computed as the inverse Simpson index with the vegan R package after downsampling to 27 000 UMIs. Paired Mann-Whitney U tests on discordant twin pairs were used, with Benjamini-Hochberg multiple-testing correction. TCRdb reprocessed the public reads and reports one entry per CDR3 protein sequence, without DNA. The V and J calls and clone size come from TCRdb's table, not from the authors' own analysis. The sample's table covers 300,000 to 450,000 distinct CDR3 sequences. Just over 2.5% of the sample comes from the top ten.

The TCR sequence derives from a human donor with ulcerative colitis or Crohn's disease, or a healthy co-twin of an affected twin (not recorded which). The V gene is TRBV12-3 or TRBV12-4 and the J gene is TRBJ1-5; there is no DNA to check the TCRdb D call of TRBD1. The specimen sequenced was blood. Here the CDR3 is given as CASSSHRGQRSNQPQHF.